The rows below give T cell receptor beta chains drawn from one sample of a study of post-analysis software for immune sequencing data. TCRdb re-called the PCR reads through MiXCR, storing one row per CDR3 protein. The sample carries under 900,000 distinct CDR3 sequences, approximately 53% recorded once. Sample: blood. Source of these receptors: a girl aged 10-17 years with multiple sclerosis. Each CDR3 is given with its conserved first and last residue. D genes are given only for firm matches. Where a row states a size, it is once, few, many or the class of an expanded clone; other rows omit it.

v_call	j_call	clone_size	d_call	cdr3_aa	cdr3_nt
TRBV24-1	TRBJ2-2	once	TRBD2	CATSDPQTSPNTGELFF	TGTGCCACCAGTGACCCTCAGACTAGCCCGAACACCGGGGAGCTGTTTTTT
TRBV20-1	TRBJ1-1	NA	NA	CSARAPGRLNTEAFF	TGCAGTGCTAGGGCTCCGGGACGGTTGAACACTGAAGCTTTCTTT
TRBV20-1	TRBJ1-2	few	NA	CSAYQGMQAYGYTF	TGCAGTGCCTACCAAGGAATGCAGGCATATGGCTACACCTTC
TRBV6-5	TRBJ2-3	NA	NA	CASSSSASYTDTQYF	TGTGCCAGCAGTTCTAGCGCCTCATACACAGATACGCAGTATTTT
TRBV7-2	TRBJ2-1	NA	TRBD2	CASSQGTSGAPGREQFF	TGTGCCAGCAGCCAAGGGACTAGCGGGGCCCCCGGTCGTGAGCAGTTCTTC
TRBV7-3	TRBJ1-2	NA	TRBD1	CASSLGQGGPNYGYTF	TGTGCCAGCAGCTTAGGACAGGGGGGCCCGAACTATGGCTACACCTTC
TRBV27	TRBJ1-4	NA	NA	CASSFSAFGVPNEKLFF	TGTGCCAGCAGTTTTTCCGCCTTTGGGGTACCTAATGAAAAACTGTTTTTT
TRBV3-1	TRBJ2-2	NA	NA	CASSQGQVLEFGELFF	TGTGCCAGCAGCCAAGGACAGGTCCTAGAGTTCGGGGAGCTGTTTTTT
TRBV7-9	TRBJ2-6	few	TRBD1	CASSHRDRDVGANVLTF	TGTGCCAGCAGCCACCGGGACAGGGATGTTGGGGCCAACGTCCTGACTTTC
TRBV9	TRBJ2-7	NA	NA	CASSETDSTYEQYF	TGTGCCAGCAGCGAGACGGACTCCACCTACGAGCAGTACTTC
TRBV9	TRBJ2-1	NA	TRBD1	CASSVVNRGPLNEQFF	TGTGCCAGCAGCGTAGTGAACAGGGGACCCCTCAATGAGCAGTTCTTC
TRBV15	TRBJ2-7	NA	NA	CATSRDSPYEQYF	TGTGCCACCAGCAGAGATTCCCCCTACGAGCAGTACTTC
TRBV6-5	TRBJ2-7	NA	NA	CASSYSGTSYEQYF	TGTGCCAGCAGTTACTCGGGGACCTCCTACGAGCAGTACTTC
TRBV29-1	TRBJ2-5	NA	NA	CSVIGEGEQETQYF	TGCAGCGTTATTGGCGAGGGGGAACAAGAGACCCAGTACTTC
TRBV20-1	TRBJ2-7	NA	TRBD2	CSARPGLALHYEQYF	TGCAGTGCGCGACCGGGACTAGCCCTTCACTACGAGCAGTACTTC